Only a few counts were recorded for the clone carrying this TCR beta chain. Its antigen is not known. 5'RACE, which relied on constant-segment primers, yielded TCR alpha and TCR beta cDNA libraries carrying sample barcodes and UMIs. TCRdb passed the 5' RACE reads through MiXCR, listing each CDR3 protein once. This sample yields roughly 190,000 distinct CDR3 sequences, of which around 30% are seen a single time; roughly 10% belongs to the top ten. These data are taken from a study of T-cell memory formation after mild COVID-19. Germline trimming cut 4 bases from V and 10 bases from J; bases unmatched to any gene: 6. This CDR3 has 13 amino acids. Germline CDR1 MNHEY, CDR2 SMNVEV (reference sequence). Study-wide results and limits: Contracting CD4+ clones were located mainly in CM and EM, and CD8+ clones in EMRA. CD4/CD8 balance characterized clones contracting day 15 to 85, and CD4+ skew characterized later expanders. Second-wave clones that peaked on day 37 lacked confirmed SARS-CoV-2 specificity.

The rearrangement links TRBV27 to TRBJ2-1, with 8 bases matching TRBD1. This receptor was taken from an adult woman who had mild COVID-19 (a few samples of this study predate the infection). Cell type and time point are not known. The sequenced sample was PBMCs or a T cell subset sorted from them (not recorded which). The CDR3 coding sequence is TGTGCCAGCAGTTGGGTCGGACAGGGAGAGCAGTTCTTC. Translated, it gives CASSWVGQGEQFF.